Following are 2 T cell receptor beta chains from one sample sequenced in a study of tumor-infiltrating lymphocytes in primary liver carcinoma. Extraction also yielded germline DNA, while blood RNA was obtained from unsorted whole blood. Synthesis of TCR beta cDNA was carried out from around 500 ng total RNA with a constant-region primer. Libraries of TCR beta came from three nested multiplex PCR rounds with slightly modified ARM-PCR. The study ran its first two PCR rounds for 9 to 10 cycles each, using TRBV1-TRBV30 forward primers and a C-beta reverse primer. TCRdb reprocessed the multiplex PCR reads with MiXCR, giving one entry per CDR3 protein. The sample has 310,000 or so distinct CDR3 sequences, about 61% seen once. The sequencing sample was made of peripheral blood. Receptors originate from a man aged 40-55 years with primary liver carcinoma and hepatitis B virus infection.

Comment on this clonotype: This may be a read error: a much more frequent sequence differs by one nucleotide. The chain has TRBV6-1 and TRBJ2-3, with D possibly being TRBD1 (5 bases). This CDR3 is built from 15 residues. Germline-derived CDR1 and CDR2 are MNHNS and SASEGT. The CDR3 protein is CSSSELGARTDTQYF. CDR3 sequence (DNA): TGTTCCAGCAGTGAATTAGGGGCCCGCACAGATACGCAGTATTTT.

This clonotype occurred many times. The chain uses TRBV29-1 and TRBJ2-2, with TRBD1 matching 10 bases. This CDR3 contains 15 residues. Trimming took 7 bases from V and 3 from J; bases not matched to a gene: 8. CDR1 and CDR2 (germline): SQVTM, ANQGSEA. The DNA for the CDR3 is TGCAGCGCAAGGACAGGGGGAGGTTACACCGGGGAGCTGTTTTTT. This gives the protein CSARTGGGYTGELFF.